The 9 T cell receptor beta chains below were found in one sample sequenced in a study of beta chain features in type 1 diabetes. Study observations and caveats: There was a moderate but significant shortening of TCRB CDR3s in all four CD4+ subsets of Type 1 diabetes patients.

TCRB transcripts that were expressed got sequenced, as all of the isolated RNA had been reverse transcribed. Sequencing used immunoSEQ multiplex PCR; TCRdb keeps in-frame clones, though not all of them. The table records some 120,000 clones, about 18% of them present only once. What these receptors recognize is not known. The sample was central memory CD4+ T cells from blood. The origin of the receptors is a young man with type 1 diabetes.

This clone has a handful of counts. CDR3 sequence (DNA): TGTGCCAGCAGCTCGGGACTAGCGGGAGCCGAGCAGTACTTC. Translation gives CASSSGLAGAEQYF. The chain uses TRBV11-2 and TRBJ2-7; 14 positions agree with TRBD2. The CDR3 totals 14 residues. Per germline, CDR1 SGHAT and CDR2 FQNNGV. Trimming removed 4 bases from V and 6 bases from J; junction bases left unmatched: 2.

This clone was found many times. The chain uses TRBV2 and TRBJ2-1; possibly TRBD1 for D (5 bases). Germline V gene lookup returns CDR1 SNHLY and CDR2 FYNNEI. This CDR3 region has 13 residues. V was shortened by 8 bases and J by 3 bases, with 11 bases between the two germline ends. The CDR3 region has the DNA TGTGCCAGCTCACAGGTTGACTACAATGAGCAGTTCTTC. Translating gives CASSQVDYNEQFF.

Points on this clone: One junction end does not reproduce the germline sequence, and a read error may be involved. The V and J genes are TRBV10-3 and TRBJ2-4, with 10 bases that match TRBD1. The CDR3 has 14 amino acids. From germline, CDR1 is ENHRY and CDR2 SYGVKD. CDR3 DNA: TGTGCCAGCAGTTACGAGACAGGGGGCAGGATTCAGTACTTC. It yields the protein CASSYETGGRIQYF.

This clone was detected only a few times. CDR3 sequence (DNA): TGTGCCAGCAGCTTGGAGGTTGGTTTTGGGGTCAATGAGCAGTTCTTC. The encoded protein is CASSLEVGFGVNEQFF. This chain uses TRBV5-6 with TRBJ2-1; D unclear. The CDR3 length is 16 residues. V lost 0 bases, J lost 6 bases, and 16 bases lay in between. The germline CDR1 and CDR2 sequences are SGHDT and YYEEEE.

This clone has only a few counts. V is TRBV11-2 and J is TRBJ2-3; no clear D. The CDR3 covers 15 residues. Trimming removed 3 bases at V and 1 base at J, with 11 bases between. Germline CDR1 SGHAT, CDR2 FQNNGV. The chain's CDR3 is CASSFHSPGTDTQYF. The DNA for the CDR3 is TGTGCCAGCAGCTTTCACAGTCCCGGCACAGATACGCAGTATTTT.

The gene calls are TRBV29-1 and TRBJ1-2, with D perhaps TRBD1 (5 bases). This CDR3 region has 14 residues. V gave up 4 bases and J gave up 7 bases, with 19 bases separating them. The V gene's germline CDR1 is SQVTM and CDR2 ANQGSEA. The chain's CDR3 is CSVVLGPTRGGYTF. Here the CDR3 DNA reads TGCAGCGTTGTTCTGGGACCCACGAGGGGTGGCTACACCTTC. Variable domain in full (rest from reference TRBV29-1 and TRBJ1-2): SAVISQKPSRDICQRGTSLTIQCQVDSQVTMMFWYRQQPGQSLTLIATANQGSEATYESGFVIDKFPISRPNLTFSTLTVSNMSPEDSSIYLCSVVLGPTRGGYTFGSGTRLTVV.

In its sample, this clone was seen a few times. The chain recombines TRBV7-2 with TRBJ2-3; TRBD1 agrees at 9 bases. Trimming at V came to 5 bases and at J to 3 bases, leaving 9 bases not matched to a gene. CDR1 and CDR2 (germline): SGHTA, FQGNSA. This CDR3 spans 16 amino acids. CDR3 in amino acids: CASSPPGTGFTDTQYF. In nucleotides, the CDR3 is TGTGCCAGCAGCCCCCCCGGGACAGGGTTTACAGATACGCAGTATTTT. Supplemented by reference TRBV7-2 and TRBJ2-3, the full variable domain reads GAGVSQSPSNKVTEKGKDVELRCDPISGHTALYWYRQSLGQGLEFLIYFQGNSAPDKSGLPSDRFSAERTGGSVSTLTIQRTQQEDSAVYLCASSPPGTGFTDTQYFGPGTRLTVL.

In this sample, this clone turned up a few times. The chain uses TRBV5-1 and TRBJ2-3; 11 bases are shared with TRBD2. Germline V gene data show CDR1 as SGHRS and CDR2 as YFSETQ. The CDR3 consists of 17 residues. V dropped 0 bases and J dropped 2; count of bases not matched to a gene: 5. As DNA, the CDR3 is TGCGCCAGCAGCTTGGGTTGGACTAGCGGGTCCACAGATACGCAGTATTTT. It translates to CASSLGWTSGSTDTQYF.

This clone has more than one count but fewer than ten. The V and J genes are TRBV5-4 and TRBJ2-3; weak D call: TRBD2 (5 bases). The V and J ends lost 0 bases and 8 bases respectively, with 10 bases between them. The V gene's germline CDR1 is SGHNT and CDR2 YYREEE (reference sequence). The CDR3 length is 13 residues. The CDR3 nucleotides are TGTGCCAGCAGCTTGGAAAGCCGGGGTACGCAGTATTTT. Translation gives CASSLESRGTQYF.